Sequencing of this T cell receptor (beta chain) was carried out in a study of blood T cell repertoires in COVID-19. Study in general: The United States, Italy and Spain supplied acute and convalescent COVID-19 samples.

Germline CDR1 is ENHRY and CDR2 is SYGVKD. Trimming shortened V by 4 bases and J by 3 bases, and 10 bases separated the two germline ends. The CDR3 is 14 residues long. Assay used: immunoSEQ multiplex PCR; TCRdb lists only in-frame clones, some missing. The table shows a few hundred thousand clones, with around four fifths occurring only once. Sequencing was done on a sample of PBMCs or T cells enriched from blood (not recorded which). The sequence was obtained from a man aged 40-55 years who had recovered from COVID-19. The chain has TRBV10-3 and TRBJ2-1; D unclear. The CDR3 bases are TGTGCCATCAGTGGAGGTAAAGGCTACAATGAGCAGTTCTTC. Its protein product is CAISGGKGYNEQFF.